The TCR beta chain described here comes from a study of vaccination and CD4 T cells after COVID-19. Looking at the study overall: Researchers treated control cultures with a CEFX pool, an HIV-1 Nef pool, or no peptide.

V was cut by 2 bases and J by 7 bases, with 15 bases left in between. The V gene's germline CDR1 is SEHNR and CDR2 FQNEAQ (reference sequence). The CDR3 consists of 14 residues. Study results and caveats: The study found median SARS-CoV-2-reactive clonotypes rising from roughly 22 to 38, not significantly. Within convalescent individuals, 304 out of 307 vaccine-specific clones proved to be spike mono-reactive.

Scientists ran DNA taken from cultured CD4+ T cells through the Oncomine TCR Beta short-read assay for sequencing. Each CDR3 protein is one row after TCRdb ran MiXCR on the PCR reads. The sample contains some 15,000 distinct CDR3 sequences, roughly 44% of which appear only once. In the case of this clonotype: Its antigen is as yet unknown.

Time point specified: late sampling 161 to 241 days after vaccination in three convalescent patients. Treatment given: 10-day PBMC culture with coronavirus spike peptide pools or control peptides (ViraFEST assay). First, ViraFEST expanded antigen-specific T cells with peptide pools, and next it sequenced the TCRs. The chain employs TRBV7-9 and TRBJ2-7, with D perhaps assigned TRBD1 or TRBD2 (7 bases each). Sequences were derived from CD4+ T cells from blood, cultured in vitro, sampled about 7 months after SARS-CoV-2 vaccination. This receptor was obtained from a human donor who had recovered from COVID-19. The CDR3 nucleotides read TGTGCCAGCAGCTTACAGGGGGGGCGAGGGGAGCAGTACTTC. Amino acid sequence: CASSLQGGRGEQYF.